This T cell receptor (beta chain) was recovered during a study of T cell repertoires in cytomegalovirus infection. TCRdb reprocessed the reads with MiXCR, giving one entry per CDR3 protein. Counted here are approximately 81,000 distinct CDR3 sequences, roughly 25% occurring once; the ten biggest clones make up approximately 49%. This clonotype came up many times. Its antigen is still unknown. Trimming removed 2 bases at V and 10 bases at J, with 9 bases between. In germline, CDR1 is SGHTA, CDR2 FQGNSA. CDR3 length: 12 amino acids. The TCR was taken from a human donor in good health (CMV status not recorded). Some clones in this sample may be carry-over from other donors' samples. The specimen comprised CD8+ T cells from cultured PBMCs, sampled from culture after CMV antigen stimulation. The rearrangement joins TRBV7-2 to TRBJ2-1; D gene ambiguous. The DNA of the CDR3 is TGTGCCAGCAGCTTACTCACCTCGGAGCAGTTCTTC. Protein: CASSLLTSEQFF.